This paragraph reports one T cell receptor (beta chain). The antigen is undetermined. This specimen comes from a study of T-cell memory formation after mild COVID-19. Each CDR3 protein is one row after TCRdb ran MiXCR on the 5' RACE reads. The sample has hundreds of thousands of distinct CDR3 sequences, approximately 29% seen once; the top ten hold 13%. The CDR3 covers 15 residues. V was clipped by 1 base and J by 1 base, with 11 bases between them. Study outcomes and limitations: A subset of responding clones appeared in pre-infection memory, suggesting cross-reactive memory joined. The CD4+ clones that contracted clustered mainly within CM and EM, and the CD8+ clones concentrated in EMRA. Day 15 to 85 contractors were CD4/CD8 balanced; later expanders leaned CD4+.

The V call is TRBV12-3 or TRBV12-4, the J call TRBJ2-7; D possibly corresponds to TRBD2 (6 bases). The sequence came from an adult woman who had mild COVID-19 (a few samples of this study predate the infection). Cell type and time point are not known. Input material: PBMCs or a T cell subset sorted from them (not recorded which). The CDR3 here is CASSLEGAGSYEQYF. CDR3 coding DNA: TGTGCCAGCAGTTTAGAAGGGGCGGGGTCCTACGAGCAGTACTTC.